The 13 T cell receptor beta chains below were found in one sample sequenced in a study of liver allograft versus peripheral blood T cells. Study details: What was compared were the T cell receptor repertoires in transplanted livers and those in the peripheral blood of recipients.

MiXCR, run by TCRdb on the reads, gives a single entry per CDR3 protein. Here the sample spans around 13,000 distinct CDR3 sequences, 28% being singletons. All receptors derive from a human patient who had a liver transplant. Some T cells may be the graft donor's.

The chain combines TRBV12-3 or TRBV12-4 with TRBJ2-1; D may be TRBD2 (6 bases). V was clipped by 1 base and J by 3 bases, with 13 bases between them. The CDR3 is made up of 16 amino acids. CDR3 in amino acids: CASSLGLSGYYNEQFF. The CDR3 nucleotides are TGTGCCAGCAGTTTAGGACTTAGCGGATACTACAATGAGCAGTTCTTC.

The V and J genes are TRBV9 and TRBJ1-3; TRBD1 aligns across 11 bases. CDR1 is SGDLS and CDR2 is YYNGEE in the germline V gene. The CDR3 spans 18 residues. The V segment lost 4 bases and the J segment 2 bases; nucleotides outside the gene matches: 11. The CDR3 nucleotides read TGTGCCAGCAGCTCCCGAGGACAGGGGGCTGGGCCTGGAAACACCATATATTTT. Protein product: CASSSRGQGAGPGNTIYF.

CDR3 residues: CASSYLGNEQFF. The CDR3 bases are TGTGCCAGCAGTTACTTGGGGAATGAGCAGTTCTTC. The chain recombines TRBV6-5 with TRBJ2-1, with D uncertain. Germline CDR1 MNHEY, CDR2 SVGAGI. Trimming left V 1 base short and J 7 bases short, with 5 bases between. The CDR3 has 12 amino acids.

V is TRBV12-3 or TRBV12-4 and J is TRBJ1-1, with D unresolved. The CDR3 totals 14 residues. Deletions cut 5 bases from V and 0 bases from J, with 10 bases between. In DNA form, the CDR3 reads TGTGCCAGCAGTGTAAGTATTTTGAACACTGAAGCTTTCTTT. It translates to CASSVSILNTEAFF.

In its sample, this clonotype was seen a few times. In DNA form, the CDR3 reads TGTGCCAGCAGTGATATAACAGGGGGGAACACTGAAGCTTTCTTT. It is translated as CASSDITGGNTEAFF. This sequence joins TRBV2 and TRBJ1-1, with TRBD1 matching over 8 bases. CDR1 SNHLY and CDR2 FYNNEI come from the germline V gene. The V gene end was trimmed by 3 bases and the J gene end by 1 base; junction bases not matched to a gene: 4. This CDR3 contains 15 residues.

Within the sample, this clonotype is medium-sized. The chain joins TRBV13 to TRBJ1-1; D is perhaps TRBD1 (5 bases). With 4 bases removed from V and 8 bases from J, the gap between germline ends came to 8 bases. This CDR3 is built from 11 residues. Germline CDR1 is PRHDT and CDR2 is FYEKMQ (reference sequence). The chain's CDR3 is CASSSGPEAFF. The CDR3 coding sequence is TGTGCCAGCAGCTCAGGGCCAGAAGCTTTCTTT.

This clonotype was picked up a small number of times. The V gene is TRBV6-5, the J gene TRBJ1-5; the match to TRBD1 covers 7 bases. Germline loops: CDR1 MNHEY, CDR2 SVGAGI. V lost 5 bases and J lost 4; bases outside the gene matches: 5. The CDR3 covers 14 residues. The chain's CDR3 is CASSNIQGNQPQHF. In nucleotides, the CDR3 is TGTGCCAGCAGTAACATACAGGGGAATCAGCCCCAGCATTTT.

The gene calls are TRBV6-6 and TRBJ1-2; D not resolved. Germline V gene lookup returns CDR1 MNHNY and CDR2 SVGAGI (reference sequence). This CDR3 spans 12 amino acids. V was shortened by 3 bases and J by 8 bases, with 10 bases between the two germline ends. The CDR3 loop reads CASSYREEGYTF. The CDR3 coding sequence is TGTGCCAGCAGTTATAGAGAGGAGGGCTACACCTTC.

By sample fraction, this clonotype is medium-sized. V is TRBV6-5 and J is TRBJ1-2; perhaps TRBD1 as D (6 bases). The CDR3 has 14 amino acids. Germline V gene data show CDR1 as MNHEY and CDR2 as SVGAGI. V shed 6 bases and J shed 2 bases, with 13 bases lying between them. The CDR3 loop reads CASSRAGGNYGYTF. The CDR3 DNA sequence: TGTGCCAGCAGCCGGGCTGGGGGCAACTATGGCTACACCTTC.

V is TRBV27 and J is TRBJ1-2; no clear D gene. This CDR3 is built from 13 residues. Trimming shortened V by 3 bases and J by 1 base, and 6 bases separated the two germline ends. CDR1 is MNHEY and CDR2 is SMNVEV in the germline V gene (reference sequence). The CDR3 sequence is CASSLGNNYGYTF. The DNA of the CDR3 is TGTGCCAGCAGTTTGGGCAATAACTATGGCTACACCTTC.

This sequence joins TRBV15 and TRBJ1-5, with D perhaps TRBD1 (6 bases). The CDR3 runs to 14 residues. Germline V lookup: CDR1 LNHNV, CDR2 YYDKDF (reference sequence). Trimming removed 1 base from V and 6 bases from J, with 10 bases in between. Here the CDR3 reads CATSRVRGLQPQHF. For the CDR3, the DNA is TGTGCCACCAGCAGAGTCCGGGGGCTTCAGCCCCAGCATTTT.

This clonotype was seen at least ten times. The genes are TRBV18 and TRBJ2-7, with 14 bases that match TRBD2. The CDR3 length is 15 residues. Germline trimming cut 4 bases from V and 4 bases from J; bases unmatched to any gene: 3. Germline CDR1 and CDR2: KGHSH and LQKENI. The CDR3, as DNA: TGTGCCAGCTCACTTGGGACTAGCGGGAGTTACGAGCAGTACTTC. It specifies CASSLGTSGSYEQYF.

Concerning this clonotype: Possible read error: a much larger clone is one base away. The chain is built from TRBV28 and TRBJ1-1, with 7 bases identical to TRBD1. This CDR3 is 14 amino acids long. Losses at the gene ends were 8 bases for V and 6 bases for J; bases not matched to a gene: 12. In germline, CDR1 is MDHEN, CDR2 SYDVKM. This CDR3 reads CASWGDRVTAEAFF. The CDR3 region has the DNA TGTGCCAGCTGGGGAGACAGGGTTACGGCTGAAGCTTTCTTT.